The clone carrying this T cell receptor (beta chain) was seen a handful of times. Its specificity is unknown. TCRdb fed the RACE reads into MiXCR, producing one record per CDR3 protein. Seen here are over 300,000 distinct CDR3 sequences, around 5.5% observed once, and the top ten hold just over 2.5%. This specimen comes from a study of human T cells and chemical hapten exposure. General study results and limits: Donor immune responses may differ from healthy people's, since all donors had alopecia. The count of PT1 expanded TCRs correlated positively with patch test score.

This sample's time point: pre-sensitization, week 0. Treatment specified: therapeutic diphenylcyclopropenone sensitization with weekly scalp DPC. Germline loops: CDR1 LGHDT, CDR2 YNNKEL (reference sequence). CDR3 size: 13 residues. V lost 1 base and J 6 bases, leaving 6 bases between the germline ends. The specimen comprised whole blood, sampled in connection with sensitization to the hapten diphenylcyclopropenone (DPC). The clonotype originates from a woman in her 50s with alopecia areata. Some clones in this sample may be carry-over from other donors' samples. The chain joins TRBV3-1 to TRBJ2-2; D gene uncertain. CDR3 DNA: TGTGCCAGCAGCCAAGTACTGGCCGGGGAGCTGTTTTTT. It translates to CASSQVLAGELFF.